The 20 T cell receptor beta chains listed next were all sequenced from one sample in a study of cytomegalovirus exposure and HLA in healthy donors. A multiplex PCR was run with 60 Vbeta primers and 13 Jbeta primers. TCRdb's copy holds only in-frame clones and misses some; the assay was immunoSEQ multiplex PCR. The sample lists 150,000 or so clones; about 79% were seen once. Sequenced input: PBMCs. These receptors all stem from a man aged 45-65 years in good health and CMV-seropositive.

The CDR3 DNA reads as TGTGCCACCAGCATCTCAGACTTAGATAATTCACCCCTCCACTTT. Protein: CATSISDLDNSPLHF. The chain couples TRBV15 to TRBJ1-6; D gene ambiguous. With 4 bases removed from V and 5 bases from J, the gap between germline ends came to 12 bases. CDR3 length equals 15 residues. CDR1 is LNHNV, CDR2 YYDKDF, per germline (reference sequence).

The chain combines TRBV29-1 with TRBJ1-4; 7 positions match TRBD1. The junction had 11 bases not matched to a gene; V was cut back by 4 bases and J by 3 bases. Germline lookup yields CDR1 SQVTM and CDR2 ANQGSEA. The CDR3 has 16 amino acids. The CDR3 DNA reads as TGCAGCGTTGGGAGGCCAGGGGGAGAGGCTAATGAAAAACTGTTTTTT. Translated: CSVGRPGGEANEKLFF.

As to this clone: A read error may account for a junction end that differs from germline. The chain carries TRBV7-9 and TRBJ1-3, with D perhaps matching TRBD1 (5 bases). CDR1 and CDR2 from the germline V gene are SEHNR and FQNEAQ (reference sequence). The CDR3 runs to 16 residues. CDR3 in DNA: TGTTCCAGCAGCTTAGCACAACCAGGGACTGGAAACACCATATATTTT. It yields the protein CSSSLAQPGTGNTIYF.

This chain joins TRBV5-1 and TRBJ1-4, with 7 bases matching TRBD1. The CDR3 is 14 residues long. The J segment lost 4 bases and the V segment lost 8 bases, leaving 8 bases of the junction unmatched. Per germline, CDR1 SGHRS and CDR2 YFSETQ. The CDR3 DNA sequence: TGCGCCAGTACCTTCGGACAGGTTAATGAAAAACTGTTTTTT. Translating gives CASTFGQVNEKLFF.

The genes are TRBV5-1 and TRBJ1-1; D gene ambiguous. The CDR3 length is 14 residues. Germline V gene data show CDR1 as SGHRS and CDR2 as YFSETQ. Trimming left V 4 bases short and J 0 bases short, with 10 bases between. DNA of the CDR3: TGCGCCAGCAGCCCGGACTATATGAACACTGAAGCTTTCTTT. It is translated as CASSPDYMNTEAFF.

The rearrangement uses TRBV7-6 and TRBJ1-6; D gene uncertain. The length of the CDR3 is 13 residues. The germline V gene has CDR1 SGHVS and CDR2 FNYEAQ. V was pared by 1 base and J by 9 bases, with 7 bases between. CDR3 nucleotides: TGTGCCAGCAGCTTAGAACAGAGTTCACCCCTCCACTTT. Its protein product is CASSLEQSSPLHF.

There are a few counts of this clone. This rearrangement joins TRBV6-1 to TRBJ1-6; 9 bases fit TRBD1. This CDR3 has 14 amino acids. Germline assignment: CDR1 MNHNS and CDR2 SASEGT. J gave up 10 bases and V 6 bases, and 7 bases lay outside the gene matches. The CDR3 DNA follows: TGTGCCAGCAGCCGGGACAGGGACCGATCACCCCTCCACTTT. This sequence encodes CASSRDRDRSPLHF.

This sequence joins TRBV27 and TRBJ1-2; 7 nucleotides line up with TRBD1. The CDR3 covers 13 residues. Trimming cost V 4 bases and J 8 bases; bases outside gene matches: 7. Germline CDR1 and CDR2: MNHEY and SMNVEV (reference sequence). CDR3 coding DNA: TGTGCCAGCAGTTACGACAGGGTTGGGGGCTACACCTTC. Protein: CASSYDRVGGYTF.

V is TRBV5-1 and J is TRBJ2-3; D gene unclear. Germline values: CDR1 SGHRS, CDR2 YFSETQ. The CDR3 contains 15 residues. V shed 5 bases and J shed 1 base, with 14 bases lying between them. CDR3 protein: CASSMSKVGTDTQYF. CDR3 nucleotides: TGCGCCAGCAGTATGAGTAAAGTGGGCACAGATACGCAGTATTTT.

The chain uses TRBV2 and TRBJ2-5; 8 bases match TRBD1. The better agreement between TRBJ2-7 and the DNA end casts doubt on the J call. Germline-derived CDR1 and CDR2 are SNHLY and FYNNEI. The CDR3 contains 15 residues. CDR3 sequence reads: CASSRTGRQAYEQYF. The DNA for the CDR3 is TGTGCCAGCAGTAGGACAGGGAGACAAGCCTACGAGCAGTACTTC.

The chain recombines TRBV9 with TRBJ1-2, with 7 nucleotides matching TRBD1. In germline, CDR1 is SGDLS, CDR2 YYNGEE. V lost 0 bases, J lost 4 bases, and 12 bases stayed unmatched. The CDR3 consists of 17 residues. For the CDR3, the DNA is TGTGCCAGCAGCGTAGCTACGACAGGGCCCTCTTCCTATGGCTACACCTTC. This translates into CASSVATTGPSSYGYTF. Variable domain in full (rest from reference TRBV9 and TRBJ1-2): DSGVTQTPKHLITATGQRVTLRCSPRSGDLSVYWYQQSLDQGLQFLIQYYNGEERAKGNILERFSAQQFPDLHSELNLSSLELGDSALYFCASSVATTGPSSYGYTFGSGTRLTVV.

This rearrangement joins TRBV5-1 to TRBJ1-1, with a tentative D call TRBD1 (5 bases). The ends were cut back, 6 bases at V and 0 bases at J, with 12 bases in the middle. This CDR3 has 14 amino acids. Per germline, CDR1 SGHRS and CDR2 YFSETQ. The CDR3 coding sequence is TGCGCCAGCAAACAGGAGGGGCTGAACACTGAAGCTTTCTTT. Protein: CASKQEGLNTEAFF.

V usage is TRBV5-8 and J usage is TRBJ1-5; D possibly corresponds to TRBD1 (6 bases). Germline V gene data show CDR1 as SGHTS and CDR2 as YDEGEE. The CDR3 has 15 amino acids. The germline V and J ends were trimmed by 5 bases and 1 base, with 13 bases remaining between them. CDR3 nucleotide sequence: TGTGCCAGCAGTCGTTTTACAGGGAGCAATCAGCCCCAGCATTTT. Protein product: CASSRFTGSNQPQHF. The entire variable domain, with the rest obtained from reference TRBV5-8 and TRBJ1-5, is as follows: EAGVTQSPTHLIKTRGQQATLRCSPISGHTSVYWYQQALGLGLQFLLWYDEGEERNRGNFPPRFSGRQFPNYSSELNVNALELEDSALYLCASSRFTGSNQPQHFGDGTRLSIL.

The V and J genes are TRBV5-5 and TRBJ1-5; the match to TRBD1 covers 8 bases. CDR1 is SGHKS, CDR2 YYEKEE, per germline (reference sequence). With 0 bases clipped from V and 7 bases from J, the junction kept 6 bases outside the gene matches. CDR3 length: 15 amino acids. The DNA for the CDR3 is TGTGCCAGCAGCTTGGCCGACAGGGGTAGGCAGCCCCAGCATTTT. Protein product: CASSLADRGRQPQHF.

As regards this clone: A read error may produce the germline difference seen at one junction end. The rearrangement links TRBV7-9 to TRBJ2-6, with TRBD1 matching 9 bases. In germline, CDR1 is SEHNR, CDR2 FQNEAQ (reference sequence). The CDR3 has 17 residues. The CDR3 bases are TGTTCCAGCAGCTCGGGACAGGGACCACCTGGGGCCAACGTCCTGACTTTC. Its translation is CSSSSGQGPPGANVLTF.

The chain has TRBV6-6 and TRBJ2-5; the match to TRBD1 covers 7 bases. Germline lookup yields CDR1 MNHNY and CDR2 SVGAGI (reference sequence). The CDR3 spans 15 residues. Losses at the gene ends were 2 bases for V and 3 bases for J; bases not matched to a gene: 6. The chain's CDR3 is CASSYGGQVEETQYF. DNA of the CDR3: TGTGCCAGCAGTTACGGTGGACAGGTTGAAGAGACCCAGTACTTC.

The rearrangement links TRBV7-2 to TRBJ1-4; D perhaps matches TRBD1 (6 bases). Trimming took 5 bases from V and 7 from J, leaving 14 bases between them. The CDR3 has 14 amino acids. Germline V CDR1 and CDR2: SGHTA, FQGNSA. The DNA for the CDR3 is TGTGCCAGCAGCCCTACAGGGCCCGGTGAAAAACTGTTTTTT. Translation gives CASSPTGPGEKLFF.

The V gene is TRBV19, the J gene TRBJ1-5, with D unclear. Germline-derived CDR1 and CDR2 are LNHDA and SQIVND (reference sequence). There are 17 residues in the CDR3. V was shortened by 6 bases and J by 0 bases, with 18 bases between the two germline ends. The CDR3 sequence: CASSPPQDTFSNQPQHF. The CDR3 nucleotides are TGTGCCAGTAGCCCTCCCCAGGATACTTTTAGCAATCAGCCCCAGCATTTT.

This chain connects TRBV6-6 to TRBJ2-7; 11 bases line up with TRBD1. J lost 1 base, V lost 6 bases, and 5 bases had no gene match. The germline gives CDR1 MNHNY, CDR2 SVGAGI (reference sequence). The CDR3 sequence is 15 residues long. Written as DNA, the CDR3 is TGTGCCAGCAGCCGGACAGGGGGCGATTCCTACGAGCAGTACGTC. Protein: CASSRTGGDSYEQYV.

V usage is TRBV28 and J usage is TRBJ2-3; D not certain. Trimming cost V 5 bases and J 1 base, with 10 bases left between them. The CDR3 covers 14 residues. In germline, CDR1 is MDHEN, CDR2 SYDVKM. CDR3 nucleotides: TGTGCCAGCAGTCCCGGGTGGGGCACAGATACGCAGTATTTT. Protein sequence: CASSPGWGTDTQYF.